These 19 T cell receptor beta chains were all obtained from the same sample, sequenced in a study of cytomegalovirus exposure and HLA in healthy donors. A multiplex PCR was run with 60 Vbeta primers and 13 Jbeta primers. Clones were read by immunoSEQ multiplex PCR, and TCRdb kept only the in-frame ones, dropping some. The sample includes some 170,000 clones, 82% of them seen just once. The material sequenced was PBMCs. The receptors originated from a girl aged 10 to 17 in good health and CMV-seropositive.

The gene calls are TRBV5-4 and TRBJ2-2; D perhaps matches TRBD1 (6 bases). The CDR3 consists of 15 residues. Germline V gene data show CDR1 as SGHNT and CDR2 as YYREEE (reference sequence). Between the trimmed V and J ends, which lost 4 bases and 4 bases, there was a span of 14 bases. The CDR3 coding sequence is TGTGCCAGCAGCGCGACAGGTATTGGCACCGGGGAGCTGTTTTTT. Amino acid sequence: CASSATGIGTGELFF.

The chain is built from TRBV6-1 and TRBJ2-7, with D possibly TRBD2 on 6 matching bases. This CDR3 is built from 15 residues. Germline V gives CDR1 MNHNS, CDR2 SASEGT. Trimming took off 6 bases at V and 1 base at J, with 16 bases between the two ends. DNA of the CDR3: TGTGCCAGCAGAAGACGGGAGAGATGGTCCTACGAGCAGTACTTC. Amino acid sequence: CASRRRERWSYEQYF.

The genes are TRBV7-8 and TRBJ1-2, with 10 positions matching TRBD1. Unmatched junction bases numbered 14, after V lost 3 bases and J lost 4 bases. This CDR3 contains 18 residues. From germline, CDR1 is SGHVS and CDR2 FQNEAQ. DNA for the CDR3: TGTGCCAGCAGCTTTTCTTTTCGGGACAGGGGAGAAGGCTATGGCTACACCTTC. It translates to CASSFSFRDRGEGYGYTF.

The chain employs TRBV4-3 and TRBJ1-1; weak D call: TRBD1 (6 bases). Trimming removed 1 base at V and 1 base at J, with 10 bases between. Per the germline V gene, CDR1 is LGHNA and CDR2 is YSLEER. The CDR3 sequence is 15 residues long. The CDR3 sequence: CASSQVLQGNTEAFF. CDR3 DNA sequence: TGCGCCAGCAGCCAAGTCCTACAGGGGAACACTGAAGCTTTCTTT.

CDR3 in DNA: TGTGCCAGCAGCCGACGCGGCCCAGACAATGAGCAGTTCTTC. Translated: CASSRRGPDNEQFF. This rearrangement joins TRBV7-9 to TRBJ2-1, with D unclear. The CDR3 is made up of 14 amino acids. From germline, CDR1 is SEHNR and CDR2 FQNEAQ (reference sequence). V lost 5 bases to trimming and J lost 5 bases, with 13 bases between them.

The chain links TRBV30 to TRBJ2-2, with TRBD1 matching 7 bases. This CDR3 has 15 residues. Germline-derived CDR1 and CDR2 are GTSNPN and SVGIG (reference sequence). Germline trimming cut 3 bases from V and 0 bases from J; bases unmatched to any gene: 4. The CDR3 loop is CAWSGGQANTGELFF. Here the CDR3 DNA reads TGTGCCTGGAGCGGCGGACAGGCGAACACCGGGGAGCTGTTTTTT.

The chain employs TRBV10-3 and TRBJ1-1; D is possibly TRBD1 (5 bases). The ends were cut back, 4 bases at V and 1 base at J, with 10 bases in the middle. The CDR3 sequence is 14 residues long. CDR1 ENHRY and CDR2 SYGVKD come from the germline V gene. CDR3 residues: CAISVGQGNTEAFF. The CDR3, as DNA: TGTGCCATCAGTGTAGGGCAGGGGAACACTGAAGCTTTCTTT.

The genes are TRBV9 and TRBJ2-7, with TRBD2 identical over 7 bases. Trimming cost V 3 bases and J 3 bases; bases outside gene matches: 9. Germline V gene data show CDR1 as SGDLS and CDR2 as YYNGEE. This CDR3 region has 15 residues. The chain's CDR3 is CASSAVAGEYYEQYF. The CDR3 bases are TGTGCCAGCAGCGCCGTGGCGGGGGAGTACTACGAGCAGTACTTC.

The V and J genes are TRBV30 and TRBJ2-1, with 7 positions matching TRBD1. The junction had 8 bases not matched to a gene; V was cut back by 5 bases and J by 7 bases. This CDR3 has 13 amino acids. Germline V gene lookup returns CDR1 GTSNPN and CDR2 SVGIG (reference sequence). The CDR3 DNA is TGTGCCTGGTCAGGCGACAGGGAGAATGAGCAGTTCTTC. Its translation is CAWSGDRENEQFF.

The CDR3 is CASSLEALDLVLTLADTQYF. The CDR3 nucleotides are TGTGCCAGCAGCTTAGAGGCTTTGGACTTGGTTCTCACCCTCGCAGATACGCAGTATTTT. The V gene is TRBV7-6, the J gene TRBJ2-3, with a weak D call TRBD2 (5 bases). There are 20 residues in the CDR3. The germline gives CDR1 SGHVS, CDR2 FNYEAQ. The V end was cut by 1 base, the J end by 4 bases, with 27 bases between.

DNA of the CDR3: TGTTACCGAAGGGGAGCCAAAAACATTCAGTACTTC. It translates to CYRRGAKNIQYF. The chain couples TRBV27 to TRBJ2-4, with D tentatively TRBD1 (5 bases). This CDR3 comprises 12 residues. CDR1 and CDR2 (germline): MNHEY, SMNVEV (reference sequence).

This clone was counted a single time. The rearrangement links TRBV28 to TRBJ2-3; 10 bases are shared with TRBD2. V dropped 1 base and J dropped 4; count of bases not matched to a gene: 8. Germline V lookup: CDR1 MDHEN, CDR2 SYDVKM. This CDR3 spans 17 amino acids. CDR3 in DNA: TGTGCCAGCAGTTTATCAGCGGGAGGGCCGGTGGCAGATACGCAGTATTTT. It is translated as CASSLSAGGPVADTQYF.

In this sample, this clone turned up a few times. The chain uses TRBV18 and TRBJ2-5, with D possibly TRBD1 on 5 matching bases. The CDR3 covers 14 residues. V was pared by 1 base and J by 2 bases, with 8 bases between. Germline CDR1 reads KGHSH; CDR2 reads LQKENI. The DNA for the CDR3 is TGTGCCAGCTCACCACAGACAGTACAAGAGACCCAGTACTTC. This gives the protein CASSPQTVQETQYF.

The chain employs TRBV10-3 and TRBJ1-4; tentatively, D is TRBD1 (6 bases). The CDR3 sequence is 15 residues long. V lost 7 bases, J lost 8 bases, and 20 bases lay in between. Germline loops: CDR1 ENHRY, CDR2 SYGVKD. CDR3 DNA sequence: TGTGCCATCAATTCCCAGCCGGGACAAAGAGAAAAACTGTTTTTT. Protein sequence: CAINSQPGQREKLFF.

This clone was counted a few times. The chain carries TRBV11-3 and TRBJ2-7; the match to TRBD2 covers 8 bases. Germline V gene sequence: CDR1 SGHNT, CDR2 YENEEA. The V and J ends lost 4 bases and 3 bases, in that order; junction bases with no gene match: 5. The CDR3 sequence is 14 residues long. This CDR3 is CASSSSGLDYEQYF. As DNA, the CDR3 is TGTGCCAGCAGCTCTTCGGGACTAGACTACGAGCAGTACTTC.

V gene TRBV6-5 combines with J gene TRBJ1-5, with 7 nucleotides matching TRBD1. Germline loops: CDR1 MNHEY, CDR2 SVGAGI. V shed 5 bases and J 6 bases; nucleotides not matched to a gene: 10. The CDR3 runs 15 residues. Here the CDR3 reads CASSGDRERRQPQHF. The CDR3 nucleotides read TGTGCCAGCAGTGGAGACAGGGAGCGCCGTCAGCCCCAGCATTTT.

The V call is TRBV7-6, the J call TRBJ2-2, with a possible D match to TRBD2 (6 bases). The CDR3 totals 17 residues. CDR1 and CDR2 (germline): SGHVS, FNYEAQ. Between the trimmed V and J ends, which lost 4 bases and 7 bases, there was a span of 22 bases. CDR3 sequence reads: CASSCLWAGLVSGELFF. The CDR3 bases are TGTGCCAGCAGCTGTCTCTGGGCGGGGTTAGTCAGCGGGGAGCTGTTTTTT. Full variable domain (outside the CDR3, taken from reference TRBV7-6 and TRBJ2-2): GAGVSQSPRYKVTKRGQDVALRCDPISGHVSLYWYRQALGQGPEFLTYFNYEAQQDKSGLPNDRFSAERPEGSISTLTIQRTEQRDSAMYRCASSCLWAGLVSGELFFGEGSRLTVL.

The DNA for the CDR3 is TGTGCCACCAGCAGAGATAGGGGTTCGAACACTGAAGCTTTCTTT. Translated: CATSRDRGSNTEAFF. The genes are TRBV15 and TRBJ1-1; perhaps TRBD1 as D (5 bases). Deletions cut 0 bases from V and 1 base from J, with 9 bases between. The CDR3 covers 15 residues. Germline CDR1 LNHNV, CDR2 YYDKDF (reference sequence).

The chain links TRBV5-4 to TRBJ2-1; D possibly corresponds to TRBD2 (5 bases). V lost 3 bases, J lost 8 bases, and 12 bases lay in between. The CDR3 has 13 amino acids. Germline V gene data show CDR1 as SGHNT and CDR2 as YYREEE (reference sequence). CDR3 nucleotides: TGTGCCAGCAGCTCCGGAGGACGACATGAGCAGTTCTTC. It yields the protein CASSSGGRHEQFF.